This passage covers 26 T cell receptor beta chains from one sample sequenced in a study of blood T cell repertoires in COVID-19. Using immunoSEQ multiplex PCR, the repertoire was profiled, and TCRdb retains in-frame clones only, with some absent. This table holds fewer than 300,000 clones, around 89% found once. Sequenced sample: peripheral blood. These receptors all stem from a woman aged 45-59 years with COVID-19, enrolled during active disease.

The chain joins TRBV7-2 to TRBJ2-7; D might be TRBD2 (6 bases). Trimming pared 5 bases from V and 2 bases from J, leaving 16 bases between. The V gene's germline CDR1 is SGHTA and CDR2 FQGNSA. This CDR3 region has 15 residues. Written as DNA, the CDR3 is TGTGCCAGCAGCGTAACCGGGACTTCCCCCTACGAGCAGTACTTC. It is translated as CASSVTGTSPYEQYF.

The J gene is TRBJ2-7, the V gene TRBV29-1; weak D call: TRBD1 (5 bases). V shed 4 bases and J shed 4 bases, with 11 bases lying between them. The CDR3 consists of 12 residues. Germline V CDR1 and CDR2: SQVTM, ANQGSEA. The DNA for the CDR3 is TGCAGCGTTGTAGGGGTGAGATACGAGCAGTACTTC. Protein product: CSVVGVRYEQYF.

The CDR3 is CASGLVPHLAGGPDEQFF. The DNA of the CDR3 is TGTGCTAGTGGTTTGGTCCCACATCTAGCGGGAGGGCCGGATGAGCAGTTCTTC. This chain uses TRBV12-5 with TRBJ2-1, with 12 nucleotides matching TRBD2. The germline CDR1 and CDR2 sequences are LGHNT and FRNRAP. The CDR3 is made up of 18 amino acids. V shed 0 bases and J 8 bases; nucleotides not matched to a gene: 11.

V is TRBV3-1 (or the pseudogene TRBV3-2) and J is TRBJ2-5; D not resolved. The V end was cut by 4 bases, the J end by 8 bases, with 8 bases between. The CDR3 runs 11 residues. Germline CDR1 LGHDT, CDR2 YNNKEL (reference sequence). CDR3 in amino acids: CASSLPLTQYF. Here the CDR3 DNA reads TGTGCCAGCAGCCTCCCCCTCACCCAGTACTTC.

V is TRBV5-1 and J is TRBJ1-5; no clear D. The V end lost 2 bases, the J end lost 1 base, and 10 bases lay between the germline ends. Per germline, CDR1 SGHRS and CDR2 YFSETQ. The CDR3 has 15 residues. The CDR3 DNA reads TGCGCCAGCAGCTTAGCCTCAGGAAGCAATCAGCCCCAGCATTTT. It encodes CASSLASGSNQPQHF.

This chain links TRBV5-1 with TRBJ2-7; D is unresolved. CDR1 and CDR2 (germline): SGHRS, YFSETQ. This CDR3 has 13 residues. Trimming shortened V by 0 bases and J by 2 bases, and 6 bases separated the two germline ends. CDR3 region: CASSLAPTYEQYF. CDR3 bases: TGCGCCAGCAGCTTGGCCCCCACCTACGAGCAGTACTTC.

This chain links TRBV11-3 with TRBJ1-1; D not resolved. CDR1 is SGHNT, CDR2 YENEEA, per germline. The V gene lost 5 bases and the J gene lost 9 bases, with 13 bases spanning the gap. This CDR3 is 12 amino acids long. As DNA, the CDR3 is TGTGCCAGCAGCCCCAGTTACGGGAAAGCTTTCTTT. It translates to CASSPSYGKAFF.

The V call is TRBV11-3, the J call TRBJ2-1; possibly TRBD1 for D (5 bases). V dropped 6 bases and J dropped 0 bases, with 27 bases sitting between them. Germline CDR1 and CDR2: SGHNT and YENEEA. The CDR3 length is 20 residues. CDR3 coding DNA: TGTGCCAGCAGTTCATCGTTCATTAGGGGATCAGCGAGCTCCTACAATGAGCAGTTCTTC. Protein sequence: CASSSSFIRGSASSYNEQFF.

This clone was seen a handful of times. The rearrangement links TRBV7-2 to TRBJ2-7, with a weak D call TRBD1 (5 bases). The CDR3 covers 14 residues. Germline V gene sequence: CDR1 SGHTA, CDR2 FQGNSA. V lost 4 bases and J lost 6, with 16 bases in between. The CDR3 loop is CASSSRQSRSEQYF. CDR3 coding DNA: TGTGCCAGCAGCTCCCGACAGTCCCGGAGCGAGCAGTACTTC.

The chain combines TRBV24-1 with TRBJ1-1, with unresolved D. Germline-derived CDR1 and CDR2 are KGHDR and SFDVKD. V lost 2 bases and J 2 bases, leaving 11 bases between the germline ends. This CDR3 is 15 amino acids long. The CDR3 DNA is TGTGCCACCAGTGATTCCCGGACGGGAAACACTGAAGCTTTCTTT. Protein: CATSDSRTGNTEAFF.

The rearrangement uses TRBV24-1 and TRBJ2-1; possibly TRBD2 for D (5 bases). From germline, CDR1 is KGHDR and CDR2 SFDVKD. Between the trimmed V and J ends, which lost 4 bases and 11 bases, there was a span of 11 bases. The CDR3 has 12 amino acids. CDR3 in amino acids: CATSEQTIQQFF. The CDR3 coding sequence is TGTGCCACCAGTGAGCAGACTATTCAGCAGTTCTTC.

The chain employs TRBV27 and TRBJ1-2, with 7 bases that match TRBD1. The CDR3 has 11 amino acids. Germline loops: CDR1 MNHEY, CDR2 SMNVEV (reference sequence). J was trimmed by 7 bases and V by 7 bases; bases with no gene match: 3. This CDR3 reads CASKWTGGYTF. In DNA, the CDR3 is TGTGCCAGCAAATGGACAGGTGGCTACACCTTC.

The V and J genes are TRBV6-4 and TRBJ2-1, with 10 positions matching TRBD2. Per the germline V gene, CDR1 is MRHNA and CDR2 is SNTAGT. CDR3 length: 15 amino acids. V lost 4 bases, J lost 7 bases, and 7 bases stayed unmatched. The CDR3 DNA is TGTGCCAGCAGTGGAGGACTAGCGGATCCGAATGAGCAGTTCTTC. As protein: CASSGGLADPNEQFF.

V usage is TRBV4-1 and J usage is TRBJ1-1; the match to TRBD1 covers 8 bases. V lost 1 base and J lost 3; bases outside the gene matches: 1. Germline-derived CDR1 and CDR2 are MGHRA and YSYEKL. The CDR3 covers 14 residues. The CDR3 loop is CASSQGQGYTEAFF. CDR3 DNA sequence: TGCGCCAGCAGCCAAGGACAGGGGTACACTGAAGCTTTCTTT.

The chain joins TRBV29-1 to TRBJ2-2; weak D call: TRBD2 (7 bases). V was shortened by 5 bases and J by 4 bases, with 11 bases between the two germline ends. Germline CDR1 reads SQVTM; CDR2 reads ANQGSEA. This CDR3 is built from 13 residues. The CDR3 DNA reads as TGCAGCGTTCGGGGGGCTCTCACCGGGGAGCTGTTTTTT. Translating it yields CSVRGALTGELFF.

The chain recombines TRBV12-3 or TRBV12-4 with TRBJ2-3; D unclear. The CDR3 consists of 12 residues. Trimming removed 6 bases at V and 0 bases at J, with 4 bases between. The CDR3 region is CASSQSTDTQYF. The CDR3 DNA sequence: TGTGCCAGCAGCCAAAGCACAGATACGCAGTATTTT.

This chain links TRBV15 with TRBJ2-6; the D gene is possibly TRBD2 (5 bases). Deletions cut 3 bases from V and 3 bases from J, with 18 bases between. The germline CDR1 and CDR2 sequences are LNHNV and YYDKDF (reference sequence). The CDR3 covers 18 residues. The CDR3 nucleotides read TGTGCCACCAGCAGGAGTGCTTTCGGGAACCTTGGGGCCAACGTCCTGACTTTC. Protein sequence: CATSRSAFGNLGANVLTF.

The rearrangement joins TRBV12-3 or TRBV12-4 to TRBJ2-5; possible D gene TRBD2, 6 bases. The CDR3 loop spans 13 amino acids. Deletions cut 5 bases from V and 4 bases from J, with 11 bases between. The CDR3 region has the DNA TGTGCCAGCAGTCCAAGCGGGTTAGAGACCCAGTACTTC. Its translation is CASSPSGLETQYF.

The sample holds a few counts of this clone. CDR3 DNA: TGTGCCAGCTCACCCTCTACAGGGTACGTCCGTACTAGCACAGATACGCAGTATTTT. Its protein is CASSPSTGYVRTSTDTQYF. This chain uses TRBV18 with TRBJ2-3, with D maybe TRBD1 (6 bases). V lost 3 bases and J lost 0, with 22 bases in between. The CDR3 length is 19 residues. Germline loops: CDR1 KGHSH, CDR2 LQKENI.

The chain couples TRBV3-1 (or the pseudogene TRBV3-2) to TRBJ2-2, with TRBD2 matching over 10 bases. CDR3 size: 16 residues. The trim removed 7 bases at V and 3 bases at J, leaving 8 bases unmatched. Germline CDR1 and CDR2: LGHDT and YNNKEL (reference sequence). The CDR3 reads CASTLLGLADTGELFF. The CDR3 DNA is TGTGCCAGCACCCTACTTGGACTAGCGGACACCGGGGAGCTGTTTTTT.

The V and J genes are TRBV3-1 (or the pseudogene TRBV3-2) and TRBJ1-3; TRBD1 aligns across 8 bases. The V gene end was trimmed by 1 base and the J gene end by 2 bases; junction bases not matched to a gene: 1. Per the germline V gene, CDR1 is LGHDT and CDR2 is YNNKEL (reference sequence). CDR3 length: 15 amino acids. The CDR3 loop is CASSQGRGPGNTIYF. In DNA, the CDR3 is TGTGCCAGCAGCCAAGGCAGGGGGCCTGGAAACACCATATATTTT.

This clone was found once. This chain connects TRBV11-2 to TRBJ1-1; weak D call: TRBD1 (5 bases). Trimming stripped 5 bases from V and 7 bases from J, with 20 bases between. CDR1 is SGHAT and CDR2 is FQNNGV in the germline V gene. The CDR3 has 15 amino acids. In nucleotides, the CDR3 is TGTGCCAGCAGCAACTGGGACTTAGGAGGGTTTGAAGCTTTCTTT. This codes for CASSNWDLGGFEAFF.

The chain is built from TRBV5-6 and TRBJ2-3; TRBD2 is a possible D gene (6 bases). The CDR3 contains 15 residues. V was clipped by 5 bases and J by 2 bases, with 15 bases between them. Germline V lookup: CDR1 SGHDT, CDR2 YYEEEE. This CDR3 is CASSSTRKYTDTQYF. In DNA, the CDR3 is TGTGCCAGCAGTTCGACTAGAAAATACACAGATACGCAGTATTTT.

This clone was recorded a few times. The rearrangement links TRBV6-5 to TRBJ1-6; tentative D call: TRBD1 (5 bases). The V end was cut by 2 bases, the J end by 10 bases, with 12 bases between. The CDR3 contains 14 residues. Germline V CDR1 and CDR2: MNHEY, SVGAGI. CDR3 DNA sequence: TGTGCCAGCAGTTACGGGGCCCAGGGATCACCCCTCCACTTT. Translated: CASSYGAQGSPLHF.

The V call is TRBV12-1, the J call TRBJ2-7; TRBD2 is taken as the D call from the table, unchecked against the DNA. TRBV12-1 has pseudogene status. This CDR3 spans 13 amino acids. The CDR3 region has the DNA TGTGCCAGCAGCCAATGGGACTTTTACGAGCAGTACTTC. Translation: CASSQWDFYEQYF.

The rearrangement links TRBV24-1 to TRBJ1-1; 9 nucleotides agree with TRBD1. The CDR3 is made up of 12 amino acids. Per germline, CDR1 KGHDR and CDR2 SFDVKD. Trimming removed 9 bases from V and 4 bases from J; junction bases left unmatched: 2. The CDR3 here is CATSTGGTEAFF. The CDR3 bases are TGTGCCACCTCGACAGGGGGCACTGAAGCTTTCTTT.